This entry lists 27 T cell receptor beta chains sequenced from one sample in a study of a mutant IDH1 vaccine in newly diagnosed glioma. Profiling relied on immunoSEQ multiplex PCR, and the TCRdb table lists in-frame clones only, not all of them. The profile covers some 29,000 clones, with about 70% appearing a single time and 6% to 9.5% taken by the ten largest. No cognate antigen is known for these TCRs. The time point denotes: week 35, safety follow-up. Alongside topical imiquimod, each dose of vaccine comprised 300 ug of mutant IDH1 20-mer peptide. The source material was PBMCs, sampled from a glioma patient whose treatment included an IDH1 peptide vaccine. These receptors all come from a man aged 45-65 years with glioma.

The chain carries TRBV30 and TRBJ2-3; 7 nucleotides line up with TRBD2. V lost 0 bases to trimming and J lost 2 bases; unmatched junction nucleotides: 5. Germline values: CDR1 GTSNPN, CDR2 SVGIG (reference sequence). CDR3 length: 15 amino acids. CDR3 DNA sequence: TGTGCCTGGAGTGTAACGGGGGGACTCACAGATACGCAGTATTTT. It codes for CAWSVTGGLTDTQYF.

The chain links TRBV28 to TRBJ2-1, with 7 nucleotides matching TRBD2. This CDR3 is built from 14 residues. CDR1 and CDR2 from the germline V gene are MDHEN and SYDVKM. Trimming at V came to 5 bases and at J to 0 bases, leaving 1 base not matched to a gene. Here the CDR3 reads CASSLADSYNEQFF. CDR3 nucleotides: TGTGCCAGCAGTCTAGCGGACTCCTACAATGAGCAGTTCTTC.

This chain joins TRBV6-5 and TRBJ1-1; no definite D call. The V end was cut by 0 bases, the J end by 1 base, with 6 bases between. Germline loops: CDR1 MNHEY, CDR2 SVGAGI. The CDR3 loop spans 14 amino acids. The CDR3 loop is CASSYSSSNTEAFF. In nucleotides, the CDR3 is TGTGCCAGCAGTTACTCTTCCTCGAACACTGAAGCTTTCTTT.

This clone was observed once. V gene TRBV5-1 combines with J gene TRBJ1-1; no reliable D call. Germline values: CDR1 SGHRS, CDR2 YFSETQ. Trimming took off 0 bases at V and 0 bases at J, with 9 bases between the two ends. The CDR3 length is 15 residues. The CDR3 loop reads CASSLGVGMNTEAFF. Here the CDR3 DNA reads TGCGCCAGCAGCTTGGGGGTTGGTATGAACACTGAAGCTTTCTTT.

The V call is TRBV29-1, the J call TRBJ2-3; 7 nucleotides match TRBD2. Germline V gene data show CDR1 as SQVTM and CDR2 as ANQGSEA. The CDR3 totals 14 residues. V was pared by 8 bases and J by 3 bases, with 11 bases of the junction left unmatched. The CDR3 DNA reads TGCAGCCTTGTGGGGAGGGGTCGGACAGATACGCAGTATTTT. Amino acids: CSLVGRGRTDTQYF.

This clone was counted between two and nine times. The chain combines TRBV30 with TRBJ2-7; perhaps TRBD2 as D (6 bases). The CDR3 totals 14 residues. Germline V CDR1 and CDR2: GTSNPN, SVGIG (reference sequence). V was pared by 0 bases and J by 4 bases, with 13 bases between. The CDR3, as DNA: TGTGCCTGGAGTGTCGGTACAGGAGGGTACGAGCAGTACTTC. This translates into CAWSVGTGGYEQYF.

The rearrangement links TRBV25-1 to TRBJ1-4; no reliable D call. The CDR3 extends over 17 amino acids. Between the trimmed V and J ends, which lost 3 bases and 7 bases, there was a span of 21 bases. CDR1 is MGHDK and CDR2 is SYGVNS in the germline V gene. The CDR3 loop is CASSEWQLEWYAEKLFF. The CDR3 DNA reads TGTGCCAGCAGTGAGTGGCAGTTGGAATGGTACGCTGAAAAACTGTTTTTT.

The CDR3 is CASSLLAGGYNEQFF. In DNA, the CDR3 is TGTGCCAGCAGCTTATTAGCGGGAGGCTACAATGAGCAGTTCTTC. The chain couples TRBV7-2 to TRBJ2-1; 10 bases map to TRBD2. Germline loops: CDR1 SGHTA, CDR2 FQGNSA. The CDR3 runs to 15 residues. J was trimmed by 3 bases and V by 2 bases; bases with no gene match: 1.

The rearrangement joins TRBV5-1 to TRBJ2-5; weak D call: TRBD2 (6 bases). The CDR3 totals 12 residues. The germline gives CDR1 SGHRS, CDR2 YFSETQ. V lost 5 bases and J 5 bases, leaving 10 bases between the germline ends. CDR3 loop: CASRPGGETQYF. The CDR3 nucleotides read TGCGCCAGCAGACCTGGGGGGGAGACCCAGTACTTC.

This clone was observed a handful of times. The chain joins TRBV19 to TRBJ2-3; 8 nucleotides match TRBD2. Germline trimming cut 5 bases from V and 1 base from J; bases unmatched to any gene: 5. Per germline, CDR1 LNHDA and CDR2 SQIVND (reference sequence). The length of the CDR3 is 15 residues. CDR3 coding DNA: TGTGCCAGTAGTGTCGGGGGGGGCCGCACAGATACGCAGTATTTT. Protein: CASSVGGGRTDTQYF.

The J gene is TRBJ2-3, the V gene TRBV6-6; D might be TRBD1 or TRBD2, each matching 5 bases. V lost 9 bases and J lost 0, with 16 bases in between. Germline loops: CDR1 MNHNY, CDR2 SVGAGI (reference sequence). There are 15 residues in the CDR3. DNA for the CDR3: TGTGCCAGTTATAGTCGAGGGGAAAGCACAGATACGCAGTATTTT. Its protein is CASYSRGESTDTQYF.

In this sample, this clone turned up once. The chain recombines TRBV7-9 with TRBJ1-1; TRBD1 is a possible D gene (5 bases). Trimming left V 11 bases short and J 2 bases short, with 15 bases between. The CDR3 covers 13 residues. Germline V gives CDR1 SEHNR, CDR2 FQNEAQ (reference sequence). In nucleotides, the CDR3 is TGTGCCGGGGGTACAGGCATAAACACTGAAGCTTTCTTT. Protein sequence: CAGGTGINTEAFF. The full variable domain, completed using reference TRBV7-9 and TRBJ1-1, is DTGVSQNPRHKITKRGQNVTFRCDPISEHNRLYWYRQTLGQGPEFLTYFQNEAQLEKSRLLSDRFSAERPKGSFSTLEIQRTEQGDSAMYLCAGGTGINTEAFFGQGTRLTVV.

This clone has a handful of counts. The gene calls are TRBV18 and TRBJ2-3, with TRBD1 identical over 9 bases. Germline V gene lookup returns CDR1 KGHSH and CDR2 LQKENI. This CDR3 is built from 15 residues. V was pared by 6 bases and J by 3 bases, with 7 bases of the junction left unmatched. CDR3 sequence: CASSNLQGATDTQYF. The CDR3 DNA reads as TGTGCCAGCTCTAACCTACAGGGGGCAACAGATACGCAGTATTTT. The whole variable domain, filled in from reference TRBV18 and TRBJ2-3, reads NAGVMQNPRHLVRRRGQEARLRCSPMKGHSHVYWYRQLPEEGLKFMVYLQKENIIDESGMPKERFSAEFPKEGPSILRIQQVVRGDSAAYFCASSNLQGATDTQYFGPGTRLTVL.

The V call is TRBV11-2, the J call TRBJ2-1; the D is unclear. The V gene lost 7 bases and the J gene lost 5 bases, with 15 bases spanning the gap. Per germline, CDR1 SGHAT and CDR2 FQNNGV. There are 14 residues in the CDR3. CDR3 coding DNA: TGTGCCAGCACGGCCGGGCCCTCAAACAATGAGCAGTTCTTC. It codes for CASTAGPSNNEQFF.

This clone was picked up a small number of times. The chain carries TRBV5-6 and TRBJ2-2; D gene ambiguous. V was trimmed by 0 bases and J by 7 bases, leaving 4 bases between them. The germline V gene has CDR1 SGHDT and CDR2 YYEEEE. The CDR3 loop spans 12 amino acids. CDR3 sequence (DNA): TGTGCCAGCAGCTTGGCGAGCGGGGAGCTGTTTTTT. Residues: CASSLASGELFF.

V is TRBV14 and J is TRBJ2-7, with D maybe TRBD2 (5 bases). Deletions cut 3 bases from V and 6 bases from J, with 15 bases between. Per germline, CDR1 SGHDN and CDR2 FVKESK. This CDR3 has 14 residues. This CDR3 is CASSQTDWASEQYF. The CDR3 nucleotides read TGTGCCAGCAGCCAGACGGACTGGGCATCCGAGCAGTACTTC.

The gene calls are TRBV28 and TRBJ1-5; D uncertain. Germline CDR1 reads MDHEN; CDR2 reads SYDVKM. V was pared by 4 bases and J by 9 bases, with 7 bases between. The length of the CDR3 is 11 residues. The chain's CDR3 is CASSSRLPQHF. DNA of the CDR3: TGTGCCAGCAGTTCACGACTGCCCCAGCATTTT. The variable domain in full, completed from reference TRBV28 and TRBJ1-5, reads DVKVTQSSRYLVKRTGEKVFLECVQDMDHENMFWYRQDPGLGLRLIYFSYDVKMKEKGDIPEGYSVSREKKERFSLILESASTNQTSMYLCASSSRLPQHFGDGTRLSIL.

In its sample, this clone was seen a few times. The genes are TRBV7-8 and TRBJ1-1, with D uncertain. Trimming removed 5 bases at V and 4 bases at J, with 11 bases between. Per the germline V gene, CDR1 is SGHVS and CDR2 is FQNEAQ. The CDR3 runs 13 residues. The CDR3 sequence is CASSPDLGTEAFF. CDR3 nucleotide sequence: TGTGCCAGCAGCCCAGACTTGGGCACTGAAGCTTTCTTT.

This rearrangement joins TRBV5-6 to TRBJ2-7, with 7 bases fitting TRBD1. The V segment lost 3 bases and the J segment 2 bases; nucleotides outside the gene matches: 8. This CDR3 has 15 residues. Germline V CDR1 and CDR2: SGHDT, YYEEEE. Written as DNA, the CDR3 is TGTGCCAGCAGCTCTGACAGGGACGCTACCTACGAGCAGTACTTC. It encodes CASSSDRDATYEQYF.

The chain employs TRBV2 and TRBJ2-7, with D perhaps TRBD1 (6 bases). V was clipped by 8 bases and J by 2 bases, with 13 bases between them. CDR1 is SNHLY, CDR2 FYNNEI, per germline. The CDR3 covers 13 residues. The chain's CDR3 is CASGLGGPYEQYF. The CDR3 DNA follows: TGTGCCAGCGGGCTTGGGGGCCCCTACGAGCAGTACTTC.

As regards this clone: Other DNA sequences in this sample translate to the same CDR3. The chain recombines TRBV7-9 with TRBJ2-7; D remains ambiguous. Trimming removed 4 bases from V and 0 bases from J, with 7 bases in between. This CDR3 is 13 amino acids long. CDR1 and CDR2 (germline): SEHNR, FQNEAQ (reference sequence). The CDR3 sequence: CASSSPSSYEQYF. The CDR3 DNA reads TGTGCCAGCAGCTCGCCCAGCTCCTACGAGCAGTACTTC.

The chain uses TRBV7-8 and TRBJ1-1; D gene ambiguous. The germline V gene encodes CDR1 SGHVS and CDR2 FQNEAQ. Trimming left V 4 bases short and J 2 bases short, with 14 bases between. The CDR3 sequence is 15 residues long. CDR3 nucleotides: TGTGCCAGCAGCTACCGGGCCCTGTTAAACACTGAAGCTTTCTTT. Translated, it gives CASSYRALLNTEAFF.

V usage is TRBV19 and J usage is TRBJ1-2; no clear D gene. The CDR3 loop spans 12 amino acids. V gave up 7 bases and J gave up 8 bases, with 14 bases separating them. The germline V gene has CDR1 LNHDA and CDR2 SQIVND (reference sequence). The CDR3 loop is CASTRGRSGYTF. In DNA form, the CDR3 reads TGTGCCAGTACCCGAGGGAGGTCGGGCTACACCTTC.

The V call is TRBV18, the J call TRBJ2-5; 8 bases line up with TRBD1. The CDR3 length is 14 residues. CDR1 and CDR2 from the germline V gene are KGHSH and LQKENI. The V gene end was trimmed by 1 base and the J gene end by 2 bases; junction bases not matched to a gene: 0. For the CDR3, the DNA is TGTGCCAGCTCACCACGACAGGGGCAAGAGACCCAGTACTTC. Amino acid sequence: CASSPRQGQETQYF. The full variable domain, its missing parts supplied by reference TRBV18 and TRBJ2-5, is NAGVMQNPRHLVRRRGQEARLRCSPMKGHSHVYWYRQLPEEGLKFMVYLQKENIIDESGMPKERFSAEFPKEGPSILRIQQVVRGDSAAYFCASSPRQGQETQYFGPGTRLLVL.

V and J are TRBV5-1 and TRBJ1-1; tentative D call: TRBD1 (5 bases). Trimming removed 10 bases at V and 1 base at J, with 17 bases between. The CDR3 has 14 amino acids. The V gene's germline CDR1 is SGHRS and CDR2 YFSETQ. CDR3 in DNA: TGCGCCTGTGAGAGTGGAACAGGGAACACTGAAGCTTTCTTT. Protein sequence: CACESGTGNTEAFF.

V and J are TRBV15 and TRBJ1-2; D is possibly TRBD1 (5 bases). V was pared by 5 bases and J by 9 bases, with 22 bases between. Germline assignment: CDR1 LNHNV and CDR2 YYDKDF (reference sequence). This CDR3 has 15 residues. CDR3 DNA: TGTGCCACCAGCCCGGGTAGGGGCCTAGTCAATAGCTACACCTTC. Translating it yields CATSPGRGLVNSYTF.

This chain uses TRBV25-1 with TRBJ1-6, with D perhaps matching TRBD1 (5 bases). V gave up 1 base and J gave up 8 bases, with 12 bases separating them. The CDR3 runs to 15 residues. The germline V gene has CDR1 MGHDK and CDR2 SYGVNS. The CDR3 DNA reads TGTGCCAGCAGTGAATTTGGGATCAGGGATTCACCCCTCCACTTT. This codes for CASSEFGIRDSPLHF.